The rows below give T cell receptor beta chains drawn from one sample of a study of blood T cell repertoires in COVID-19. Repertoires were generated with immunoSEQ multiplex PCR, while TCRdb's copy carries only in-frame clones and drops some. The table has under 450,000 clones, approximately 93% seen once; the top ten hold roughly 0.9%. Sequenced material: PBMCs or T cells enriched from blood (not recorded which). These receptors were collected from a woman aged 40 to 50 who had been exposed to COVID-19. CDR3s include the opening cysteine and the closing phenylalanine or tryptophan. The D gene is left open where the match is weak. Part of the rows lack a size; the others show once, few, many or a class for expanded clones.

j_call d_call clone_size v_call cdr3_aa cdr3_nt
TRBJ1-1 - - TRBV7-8 CASSLEFRGTEAFF TGTGCCAGCAGCTTAGAGTTCAGGGGCACTGAAGCTTTCTTT
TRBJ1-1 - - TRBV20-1 CSASKVRYTEAFF TGCAGTGCTAGTAAAGTGAGATACACTGAAGCTTTCTTT
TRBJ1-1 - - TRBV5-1 CASSHPGGDTEAFF TGCGCCAGCAGCCACCCGGGGGGCGACACTGAAGCTTTCTTT
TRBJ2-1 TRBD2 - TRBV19 CASSWSGRTTHNEQFF TGTGCCAGTAGTTGGAGCGGGAGGACTACTCACAATGAGCAGTTCTTC
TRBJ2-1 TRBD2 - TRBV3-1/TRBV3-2 CASSQRLAANEQFF TGTGCCAGCAGCCAAAGACTAGCGGCGAATGAGCAGTTCTTC
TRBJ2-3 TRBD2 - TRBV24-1 CATSDSGILTDTQYF TGTGCCACCAGTGACAGCGGGATACTCACAGATACGCAGTATTTT
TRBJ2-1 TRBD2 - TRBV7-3 CASSSSLAGLYNEQFF TGTGCCAGCAGCTCCTCGCTAGCGGGATTGTACAATGAGCAGTTCTTC
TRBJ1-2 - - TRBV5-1 CASSLAGQLFSYGYTF TGCGCCAGCAGCTTGGCTGGACAACTTTTTTCCTATGGCTACACCTTC
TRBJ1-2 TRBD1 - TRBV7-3 CASSQGANYGYTF TGTGCCAGCAGCCAGGGGGCTAACTATGGCTACACCTTC
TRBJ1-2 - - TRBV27 CASSLYYKSGGYTF TGTGCCAGCAGTTTATATTACAAGAGCGGGGGCTACACCTTC
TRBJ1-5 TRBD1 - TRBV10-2 CASSDRTGGNQPQHF TGCGCCAGCAGTGATCGGACAGGGGGCAATCAGCCCCAGCATTTT
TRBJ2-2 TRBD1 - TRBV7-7 CASSRSGTGGTGELFF TGTGCTAGCAGCCGCTCCGGGACAGGGGGCACCGGGGAGCTGTTTTTT
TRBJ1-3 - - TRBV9 CASSLAGTGNTIYF TGTGCCAGCAGCCTGGCAGGGACTGGAAACACCATATATTTT
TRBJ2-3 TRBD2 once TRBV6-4 CASRRRGGTDTQYF TGTGCCAGCAGGAGGCGGGGGGGCACAGATACGCAGTATTTT
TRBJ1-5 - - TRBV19 CASTVAPASNQPQHF TGTGCCAGTACGGTAGCCCCGGCTAGCAATCAGCCCCAGCATTTT
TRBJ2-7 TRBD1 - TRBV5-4 CASGPGGVVSAYEQYF TGTGCCAGCGGACCAGGGGGCGTAGTCTCAGCTTACGAGCAGTACTTC
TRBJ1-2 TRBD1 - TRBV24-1 CATKDRVYGYTF TGTGCCACCAAAGACAGGGTATATGGCTACACCTTC
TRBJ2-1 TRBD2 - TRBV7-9 CASSSGAAGANEQFF TGTGCCAGCAGCTCCGGGGCAGCGGGAGCCAATGAGCAGTTCTTC
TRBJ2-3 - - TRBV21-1 CASSKWVGEREGRDTQYF TGTGCCAGCAGCAAATGGGTTGGGGAGCGGGAGGGCCGCGATACGCAGTATTTT
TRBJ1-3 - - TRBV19 CASKVRHNSGNTIYF TGTGCCAGTAAGGTTAGACACAACTCTGGAAACACCATATATTTT
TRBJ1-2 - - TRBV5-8 CASSLTAFYGYTF TGTGCCAGCAGCCTAACAGCCTTCTATGGCTACACCTTC
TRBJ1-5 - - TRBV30 CAWSVSVLSNQPQHF TGTGCCTGGAGCGTTTCTGTCCTGAGCAATCAGCCCCAGCATTTT